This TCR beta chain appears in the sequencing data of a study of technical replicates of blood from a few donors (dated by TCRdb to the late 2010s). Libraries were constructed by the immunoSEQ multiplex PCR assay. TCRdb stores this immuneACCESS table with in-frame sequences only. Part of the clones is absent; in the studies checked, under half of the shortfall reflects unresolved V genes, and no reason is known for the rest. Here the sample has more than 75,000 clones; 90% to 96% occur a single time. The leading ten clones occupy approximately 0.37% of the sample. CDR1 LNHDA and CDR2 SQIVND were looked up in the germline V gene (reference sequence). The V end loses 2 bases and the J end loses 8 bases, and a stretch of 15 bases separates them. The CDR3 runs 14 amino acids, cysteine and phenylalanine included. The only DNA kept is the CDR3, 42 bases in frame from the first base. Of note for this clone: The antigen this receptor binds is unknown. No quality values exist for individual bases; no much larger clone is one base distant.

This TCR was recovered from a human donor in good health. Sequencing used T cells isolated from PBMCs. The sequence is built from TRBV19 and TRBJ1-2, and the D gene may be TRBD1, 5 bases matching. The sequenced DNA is TGTGCCAGTAGTATAACCCCGGGACTAGAAGGCTACACCTTC. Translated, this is CASSITPGLEGYTF.